Listed below are T cell receptor beta chains from one sample, sequenced in a study of tumor-infiltrating lymphocytes in primary liver carcinoma. TCRdb re-analysed the multiplex PCR reads in MiXCR, keeping a single row per CDR3 protein. This table holds roughly 120,000 distinct CDR3 sequences, roughly three fifths found once. Sequenced: liver tumor tissue from sampling region 1. The receptor source for this set is an older woman with primary liver carcinoma and hepatitis B virus infection. CDR3s include the opening cysteine and the closing phenylalanine or tryptophan. Fields, in order: V gene, clone size, J gene, D gene, CDR3 protein, CDR3 DNA. A D gene is named only where the DNA matches it firmly. Clone sizes are given selectively: once, few, many, or a class where the clone is expanded.

TRBV6-1,.,TRBJ2-1,.,CASSVLATPGSYNEQLF,TGTGCCAGCAGTGTATTAGCGACACCGGGGTCCTACAATGAGCAGCTCTTC
TRBV11-2,.,TRBJ2-2,.,CASSPPQGPTGELLF,TGTGCTAGCAGCCCTCCGCAAGGACCGACCGGGGAGCTACTTTTC
TRBV5-1,.,TRBJ1-5,.,CASSLGVGGEQPQHF,TGCGCCAGCAGCTTGGGAGTTGGTGGGGAACAGCCCCAGCATTTT
TRBV11-2,.,TRBJ2-3,.,CANSLDRGDTQCF,TGTGCCAACAGCTTAGATCGGGGAGATACGCAGTGTTTT
TRBV11-3,.,TRBJ2-1,TRBD2,CASSLVPNLAASGSLSPHNEQFF,TGTGCCAGCAGCTTAGTCCCCAATCTTGCGGCTAGCGGGAGTTTGAGCCCCCACAATGAGCAGTTCTTC
TRBV11-2,.,TRBJ1-5,.,CASSVRMGEDRPQHF,TGTGCCAGCAGCGTCCGGATGGGAGAAGATCGGCCCCAGCATTTT
TRBV12-3/TRBV12-4,many,TRBJ2-3,TRBD2,CASRDGTSGRGSTDTQYF,TGTGCCAGCAGGGATGGGACTAGCGGGAGGGGGAGCACAGATACGCAGTATTTT
TRBV11-2,.,TRBJ2-2,TRBD2,CVSTHRSSGTRELFF,TGTGTCAGCACGCACAGGTCTAGCGGAACCCGGGAGCTGTTTTTT
TRBV28,.,TRBJ1-1,.,CASSLGPWGAFF,TGTGCCAGCAGTTTAGGGCCTTGGGGAGCTTTCTTT
TRBV18,once,TRBJ1-3,.,CASSPSGITSGNTIYF,TGTGCCAGCTCACCTTCAGGGATCACCTCTGGAAACACCATATATTTT
TRBV12-3/TRBV12-4,.,TRBJ2-1,TRBD2,CASSLMVAGNSYNEQFF,TGTGCCAGCAGTTTGATGGTAGCGGGAAACTCATACAATGAGCAGTTCTTC
TRBV11-2,.,TRBJ2-1,TRBD2,CASSRRLAEGTGDEQFF,TGTGCCAGCAGCAGGAGACTAGCGGAGGGGACGGGGGATGAGCAGTTCTTC
TRBV5-1,.,TRBJ1-1,TRBD1,CASSLGDSRSEAFF,TGCGCCAGCAGCTTGGGGGACAGCCGCTCTGAAGCTTTCTTT
TRBV28,few,TRBJ2-7,TRBD2,CASSLSGKAYEQYF,TGTGCCAGCAGTTTGAGCGGGAAAGCCTACGAGCAGTACTTC
TRBV11-2,.,TRBJ1-6,.,CASGFVMKSALHF,TGTGCCAGCGGCTTTGTAATGAAATCAGCCCTCCACTTT
TRBV5-6,.,TRBJ2-1,.,CTSSFRPGLGYNEQFF,TGTACCAGCAGCTTTCGCCCCGGTCTGGGGTACAATGAGCAGTTCTTC
TRBV7-8,few,TRBJ2-1,.,CASKLSNEQFF,TGCGCCAGCAAGCTCTCCAATGAGCAGTTCTTC
TRBV6-1,.,TRBJ2-2,TRBD2,CASTPRLAGGKTGELFF,TGTGCCAGCACCCCGAGACTAGCGGGAGGTAAGACCGGGGAGCTGTTTTTT
TRBV29-1,.,TRBJ2-7,TRBD2,CSVAGLALGKQYF,TGCAGCGTTGCGGGACTAGCGCTGGGCAAGCAATACTTC
TRBV29-1,.,TRBJ2-6,.,CSCEGSGANVQTF,TGCAGCTGTGAGGGGTCTGGGGCCAACGTCCAGACTTTC
TRBV11-2,.,TRBJ2-1,.,CASGLMGEITEQFF,TGTGCCAGCGGCTTAATGGGTGAAATCACTGAGCAGTTCTTC
TRBV11-3,.,TRBJ2-7,.,CASSPGTGDNYDQYF,TGTGCCAGCAGCCCCGGGACGGGGGACAACTACGATCAGTACTTC
TRBV12-3/TRBV12-4,many,TRBJ1-2,TRBD1,CASSGTGGNYGYTF,TGTGCCAGCAGTGGGACAGGGGGTAACTATGGCTACACCTTC
TRBV11-2,.,TRBJ2-2,.,CTSSLESNTGELFF,TGTACCAGCAGCTTAGAGTCGAACACAGGGGAGCTGTTTTTT
TRBV12-3/TRBV12-4,.,TRBJ1-1,.,CDSSPRTENTEAFF,TGTGACAGCAGCCCCCGGACAGAAAACACTGAAGCTTTCTTT
TRBV28,few,TRBJ2-5,TRBD1,CASNPGGRGETQYF,TGTGCCAGCAACCCTGGGGGCAGGGGGGAGACCCAGTACTTC
TRBV7-9,few,TRBJ2-5,TRBD2,CASSLATLAGRETQYF,TGTGCCAGCAGCTTAGCAACACTAGCGGGACGGGAGACCCAGTACTTC
TRBV4-2,.,TRBJ2-1,.,CASSQVGPGAPGGRHSYSEQFF,TGTGCCAGCAGCCAAGTCGGACCGGGGGCCCCTGGCGGGAGACATAGCTACAGTGAGCAGTTCTTC
TRBV6-5,.,TRBJ1-4,.,CVSAPTTLRNEKLFF,TGTGTCAGTGCCCCAACAACACTTAGGAATGAAAAACTGTTTTTT
TRBV29-1,.,TRBJ2-5,.,CSVGTRLQETQYF,TGCAGTGTTGGGACAAGGCTCCAAGAGACCCAGTACTTC
TRBV6-5,.,TRBJ2-3,.,CDSSYSTSGNTDTQYF,TGTGACAGCAGTTACTCGACTTCCGGGAACACAGATACGCAGTATTTT
TRBV28,many,TRBJ2-5,.,CASSPSGGVKETQYF,TGTGCCAGCAGTCCCTCCGGCGGGGTTAAGGAGACCCAGTACTTC
TRBV11-2,few,TRBJ2-3,TRBD2,CASSLDRGDTRYF,TGTGCCAGCAGCTTAGATCGGGGGGATACGCGGTATTTT
TRBV28,many,TRBJ2-1,TRBD1,CASLPRDRIYNEQFF,TGTGCCAGCCTACCCAGGGACAGGATTTACAATGAGCAGTTCTTC
TRBV5-1,.,TRBJ2-1,TRBD2,CASSHVGGVWEQFF,TGCGCCAGCAGCCACGTGGGGGGGGTGTGGGAGCAGTTCTTC
TRBV5-7,many,TRBJ2-5,TRBD1,CASSLPGTGRETQYF,TGTGCCAGCAGCCTGCCCGGGACAGGACGAGAGACCCAGTACTTC
TRBV6-4,many,TRBJ2-2,.,CASSPGATGELFF,TGTGCCAGCAGCCCCGGTGCCACCGGGGAGCTGTTTTTT
TRBV11-2,.,TRBJ2-3,.,CASSLVTGLTDAQYF,TGTGCCAGCAGCTTAGTCACGGGGCTAACAGATGCGCAGTATTTT
TRBV5-1,.,TRBJ2-4,TRBD1,CASSLAQGAKNIQYF,TGCGCCAGCAGCTTGGCACAGGGGGCCAAAAACATTCAGTACTTC
TRBV5-4,many,TRBJ1-3,TRBD1,CASSLGQGLYSGNTIYF,TGTGCCAGCAGCCTGGGACAGGGCCTCTACTCTGGAAACACCATATATTTT
TRBV25-1,.,TRBJ1-4,.,CASSKISTNEKLFF,TGTGCCAGCAGTAAGATTTCAACTAATGAAAAACTGTTTTTT
TRBV4-1,many,TRBJ2-7,.,CASSQDLPGGSYEQYF,TGCGCCAGCAGCCAAGATCTGCCTGGTGGCTCCTACGAGCAGTACTTC
TRBV28,few,TRBJ1-5,.,CASSLRVVQPQHF,TGTGCCAGCAGTTTAAGGGTCGTCCAGCCCCAGCATTTT
TRBV11-2,.,TRBJ1-1,.,CASSLIVDVEAFF,TGTGCCAGCAGCTTGATAGTGGACGTGGAAGCTTTCTTT
TRBV7-9,.,TRBJ1-2,.,CASSLAHEDDYTF,TGTGCCAGCAGCTTAGCCCATGAAGATGACTACACCTTC
TRBV11-3,once,TRBJ2-1,.,CASSSRGARTMGNVQLF,TGTGCCAGCAGCTCCCGGGGGGCGCGAACCATGGGCAATGTGCAGTTATTC
TRBV10-3,many,TRBJ2-3,TRBD2,CAIGTSGDTQYF,TGTGCCATCGGGACTAGCGGTGATACGCAGTATTTT
TRBV10-3,many,TRBJ2-6,.,CAISESTAGRSGANVLTF,TGTGCCATCAGTGAGAGTACGGCTGGTAGATCTGGGGCCAACGTCCTGACTTTC
TRBV28,.,TRBJ2-3,.,CASTPPGRNQNIDTQYF,TGTGCCAGCACCCCGCCTGGACGGAATCAGAACATAGATACGCAGTATTTT
TRBV5-6,.,TRBJ1-3,.,CGSSLFGLRSGNTIYF,TGTGGCAGCAGCTTGTTTGGGTTAAGGTCTGGAAACACCATATATTTT
TRBV11-2,.,TRBJ2-5,TRBD2,CVSNIIRTSLGRGETQYF,TGTGTCAGCAACATAATTCGGACGTCCCTCGGGAGGGGGGAGACCCAGTACTTC
TRBV7-9,.,TRBJ2-2,.,CVSRPGQSGTGELFF,TGTGTCAGCAGGCCTGGACAGAGTGGGACCGGGGAGCTGTTTTTT